This T cell receptor (beta chain) comes out of a study of cytotoxic CD8 clonotypes in ibrutinib-treated CLL. Regarding the study as a whole: Higher circulating CD8+ T-cell counts strongly accompanied higher baseline clonality, above age-matched healthy donors. Public clonotypes, an uncommon group, contracted or remained stable on treatment.

This clone was detected a few times. Its antigen is still unknown. This CDR3 contains 15 residues. The germline V gene encodes CDR1 LNHNV and CDR2 YYDKDF (reference sequence). V trimming: 5 bases; J trimming: 11 bases; junction bases outside the gene matches: 17. Researchers set a sequencing depth target of 1 in 200,000 to 1 in 1 million T cells. Generated by immunoSEQ multiplex PCR, the TCRdb table keeps only in-frame clones and is missing some. The sample contains 68,000 or so clones, about two thirds of which appear only once. The sample was PBMCs, taken after 12 months of ibrutinib treatment. The clonotype was recovered from a human donor with chronic lymphocytic leukemia. The gene calls are TRBV15 and TRBJ1-1; 7 nucleotides line up with TRBD1. CDR3 protein: CATSHPFGQATGAFF. In DNA, the CDR3 is TGTGCCACCAGCCATCCCTTTGGACAGGCTACGGGGGCTTTCTTT. The full variable domain, with the rest looked up from reference TRBV15 and TRBJ1-1, is DAMVIQNPRYQVTQFGKPVTLSCSQTLNHNVMYWYQQKSSQAPKLLFHYYDKDFNNEADTPDNFQSRRPNTSFCFLDIRSPGLGDTAMYLCATSHPFGQATGAFFGQGTRLTVV.